The 7 T cell receptor beta chains presented below share a single source sample, sequenced in a study of sequential checkpoint blockade in melanoma. The treatment is: randomized to nivolumab then ipilimumab (arm A) or the reverse (arm B). Repertoires were generated with immunoSEQ multiplex PCR, while TCRdb's copy carries only in-frame clones and drops some. The repertoire consists of roughly 15,000 clones, with around 69% occurring once and the leading ten covering 30% to 35%. The specimen was CD8+ T cells sorted from blood (inferred from file names), collected from a patient given nivolumab and ipilimumab in sequence. The origin of the receptors is a human donor with melanoma.

Details on this clone: At one of its ends the junction is not consistent with the germline gene, which may arise from a read error. The rearrangement links TRBV5-6 to TRBJ2-5; no definite D call. The CDR3 length is 17 residues. The germline V gene encodes CDR1 SGHDT and CDR2 YYEEEE. CDR3 bases: TGTGCCAGCAGCTTGGGTAGCCCGGAGCTTCACCATGAGACCCAGTACTTC. Amino acids: CASSLGSPELHHETQYF.

V is TRBV9 and J is TRBJ1-3; a possible D gene is TRBD1 (6 bases). This CDR3 region has 15 residues. V gave up 0 bases and J gave up 2 bases, with 9 bases separating them. Germline V gives CDR1 SGDLS, CDR2 YYNGEE. DNA of the CDR3: TGTGCCAGCAGCGTAGCTGGGGGCACTGGAAACACCATATATTTT. Translating it yields CASSVAGGTGNTIYF.

Written as DNA, the CDR3 is TGTGCCAGCAGTGAAGCCGGCTACGAGCAGTACTTC. It yields the protein CASSEAGYEQYF. The chain combines TRBV27 with TRBJ2-7, with D uncertain. Deletions cut 5 bases from V and 3 bases from J, with 8 bases between. This CDR3 contains 12 residues. The germline CDR1 and CDR2 sequences are MNHEY and SMNVEV (reference sequence).

The J gene is TRBJ2-3, the V gene TRBV27; TRBD1 might be the D (5 bases). The V end was cut by 5 bases, the J end by 5 bases, with 8 bases between. The germline CDR1 and CDR2 sequences are MNHEY and SMNVEV (reference sequence). This CDR3 has 12 amino acids. This chain's CDR3 is CASSTGIDTQYF. The CDR3 nucleotides are TGTGCCAGCAGTACAGGTATAGATACGCAGTATTTT.

The chain joins TRBV6-6 to TRBJ2-7, with D tentatively TRBD1 (6 bases). Trimming removed 5 bases from V and 1 base from J, with 6 bases in between. Per the germline V gene, CDR1 is MNHNY and CDR2 is SVGAGI (reference sequence). The length of the CDR3 is 12 residues. This chain's CDR3 is CASSTGSYEQYF. As DNA, the CDR3 is TGTGCCAGCAGTACAGGGTCCTACGAGCAGTACTTC.

V gene TRBV10-2 combines with J gene TRBJ2-1; maybe TRBD1 (6 bases). Deletions cut 6 bases from V and 3 bases from J, with 12 bases between. The CDR3 is 14 residues long. Per the germline V gene, CDR1 is WSHSY and CDR2 is SAAADI. The CDR3 DNA reads as TGCGCCAGCAGGAATACAGGGAGCTACAATGAGCAGTTCTTC. Protein: CASRNTGSYNEQFF.

This clone was recorded a few times. The chain uses TRBV5-6 and TRBJ2-2; 9 bases line up with TRBD1. The trim removed 0 bases at V and 5 bases at J, leaving 5 bases unmatched. The length of the CDR3 is 16 residues. The germline V gene encodes CDR1 SGHDT and CDR2 YYEEEE. The CDR3 nucleotides read TGTGCCAGCAGCTTGGGGACAGGGGTCGCGACCGGGGAGCTGTTTTTT. Translated: CASSLGTGVATGELFF.